The 29 T cell receptor beta chains given below trace back to one sample, sequenced in a study of tumor-infiltrating lymphocytes in primary liver carcinoma (dated by TCRdb to 2016 to 2017). TCRdb names Illumina HiSeq 2500 as the instrument used. Using a constant-region primer and ProtoScript II reverse transcriptase, TCRbeta-specific cDNA was reverse-transcribed from around 500 ng total RNA. Three nested multiplex PCR rounds, following a slightly modified ARM-PCR procedure, were used to build the TCRbeta libraries. The first two PCR rounds used multiplex TRBV1-TRBV30 forward primers with a Cbeta reverse primer, each for approximately 10 cycles. Through fastp at Q25 and MiXCR, TCRdb rebuilt clones from the public reads, retaining in-frame beta chains. Every entry covers one CDR3 protein and lists the most common genes and DNA from its rows. In all, the sample holds 95,000 to 100,000 distinct CDR3 sequences, and around 71% of those were seen once. The top ten clones comprise around 10% of the sample.

Without any cell sorting, total RNA and DNA were co-extracted from roughly 20-30 mg of bulk tissue using the AllPrep DNA/RNA mini kit. The sample taken for sequencing was liver tumor tissue from sampling region 2. The intended sense of this specimen's cell subset or site label: tumor region T2, inferior pole. Receptors originate from a woman aged 60 to 75 with primary liver carcinoma and hepatitis B virus infection.

Comments on this clonotype: The junction does not match germline at one end; this may be a read error. This chain uses TRBV6-5 with TRBJ2-5, with TRBD2 matching 9 bases. The CDR3 is 15 residues long. CDR1 MNHEY and CDR2 SVGAGI come from the germline V gene. In DNA, the CDR3 is TGCGCCAGCAGTTACGAAGGACTAGCGAGATCAACCCAGTACTTC. Its protein product is CASSYEGLARSTQYF.

On this clonotype: One base away lies a much larger clone, so this may be a sequencing read error. V gene TRBV11-3 combines with J gene TRBJ2-1; tentatively, D is TRBD1 (7 bases). V shed 4 bases and J shed 4 bases, with 14 bases lying between them. The germline V gene encodes CDR1 SGHNT and CDR2 YENEEA. The CDR3 sequence is 15 residues long. The CDR3 bases are TGTGCCAGCAGCTCCCGCAGGGGGACTTACAATGAGCAGTTCTTC. It translates to CASSSRRGTYNEQFF.

This chain uses TRBV7-9 with TRBJ2-2; D remains ambiguous. CDR3 length equals 13 residues. V was trimmed by 3 bases and J by 2 bases, leaving 4 bases between them. The germline V gene encodes CDR1 SEHNR and CDR2 FQNEAQ (reference sequence). In nucleotides, the CDR3 is TGTGCCAGCAGCTTCGAAAACACCGGGGAGCTGTTTTTT. Translation gives CASSFENTGELFF.

In its sample, this clonotype was seen many times. The chain carries TRBV6-5 and TRBJ2-2, with D possibly being TRBD2 (6 bases). CDR1 MNHEY and CDR2 SVGAGI come from the germline V gene. The CDR3 runs to 17 residues. V was trimmed by 5 bases and J by 4 bases, leaving 20 bases between them. The CDR3 protein is CASSTKRGGDGTGELFF. For the CDR3, the DNA is TGTGCCAGCAGTACGAAAAGGGGAGGAGATGGCACCGGGGAGCTGTTTTTT.

Comments on this clonotype: It is likely a read error, because the conserved phenylalanine at the end of the CDR3 is missing. This chain links TRBV4-2 with TRBJ2-5; 9 positions agree with TRBD2. The germline V gene encodes CDR1 LGHNA and CDR2 YNFKEQ. This CDR3 has 16 residues. CDR3 residues: CAGSQSSGRSQETQYL. For the CDR3, the DNA is TGTGCCGGCAGCCAAAGCAGCGGGAGGTCCCAAGAGACCCAGTACTTA.

The V and J genes are TRBV7-2 and TRBJ2-5; 7 bases align to TRBD2. Germline V gives CDR1 SGHTA, CDR2 FQGNSA. V lost 2 bases and J lost 0; bases outside the gene matches: 3. The CDR3 runs to 15 residues. CDR3 DNA sequence: TGTGCCAGCAGCTTACCAGCGGGGTACCAAGAGACCCAGTACTTC. As protein: CASSLPAGYQETQYF.

J is TRBJ2-7 and V is TRBV29-1; 12 nucleotides align to TRBD2. Germline CDR1 is SQVTM and CDR2 is ANQGSEA. The CDR3 is 15 amino acids. CDR3 DNA sequence: TGCAGCGTTAAGCCGACTAGCGGGAGTTCCTACGAACAGTACGTC. Its translation: CSVKPTSGSSYEQYV.

As concerns this clonotype: Given a much more abundant clone one base away, this may be a read error. The chain recombines TRBV12-3 or TRBV12-4 with TRBJ1-5; D call uncertain. The CDR3 is 14 amino acids. For the CDR3, the DNA is TGTGTCAGCAGTTTAAGATTTAGCAATCAGCCCCAGCATTTT. Translating gives CVSSLRFSNQPQHF.

This clonotype was picked up a small number of times. Being one base from a much bigger clone, this may be a read error. The gene calls are TRBV6-5 and TRBJ2-2; 7 nucleotides agree with TRBD2. The germline gives CDR1 MNHEY, CDR2 SVGAGI. The CDR3 has 15 residues. V lost 8 bases, J lost 4 bases, and 10 bases stayed unmatched. The CDR3 spells CASRTSGTTTGELFF. As DNA, the CDR3 is TGTGCCAGCCGTACGAGTGGGACTACCACCGGGGAGCTGTTTTTT.

This clonotype occurred once. The genes are TRBV7-8 and TRBJ1-2, with 7 bases identical to TRBD1. CDR1 and CDR2 from the germline V gene are SGHVS and FQNEAQ. After removal of 8 bases from V and 2 bases from J, the junction contained 5 bases not matched to a gene. The CDR3 totals 13 residues. The CDR3 protein is CASRDSPNYGYTF. In DNA, the CDR3 is TGTGCCAGCCGGGACAGTCCAAACTATGGCTACACCTTC.

The rearrangement links TRBV10-2 to TRBJ2-1; 7 nucleotides line up with TRBD1. V was clipped by 10 bases and J by 15 bases; unmatched bases: 9. The CDR3 runs 10 residues. The V gene's germline CDR1 is WSHSY and CDR2 SAAADI. The CDR3 region is CANRQGVRFF. The CDR3 DNA reads as TGCGCCAACAGACAGGGTGTGCGGTTCTTC.

Comments on this clonotype: Germline is not matched at one junction end, which may reflect a read error. The gene calls are TRBV6-1 and TRBJ1-3, with D perhaps TRBD1 (6 bases). Germline assignment: CDR1 MNHNS and CDR2 SASEGT. The CDR3 contains 14 residues. The DNA for the CDR3 is TGTGCCAGCAGTTCCGGGACAAGGGGCAACATCATATATTTT. This gives the protein CASSSGTRGNIIYF.

Remarks on this clonotype: Relative to the germline gene, one junction end is altered; a read error may explain this. The chain recombines TRBV24-1 with TRBJ1-6, with D possibly being TRBD1 (6 bases). This CDR3 contains 16 residues. From germline, CDR1 is KGHDR and CDR2 SFDVKD. The CDR3 spells CVTGDLHNRDNSPLHF. The DNA for the CDR3 is TGTGTCACCGGTGATTTGCATAACAGGGATAATTCACCCCTCCACTTT.

The chain recombines TRBV11-2 with TRBJ2-3; TRBD2 is a possible D gene (7 bases). In germline, CDR1 is SGHAT, CDR2 FQNNGV. The CDR3 has 16 amino acids. Trimming took 8 bases from V and 3 from J, leaving 21 bases between them. The DNA for the CDR3 is TGTGCCAGCGGCCTGGACAAGGGGGGGGGGACAGATACGCAGTATTTT. Translated: CASGLDKGGGTDTQYF. Full variable domain (outside the CDR3, taken from reference TRBV11-2 and TRBJ2-3): EAGVAQSPRYKIIEKRQSVAFWCNPISGHATLYWYQQILGQGPKLLIQFQNNGVVDDSQLPKDRFSAERLKGVDSTLKIQPAKLEDSAVYLCASGLDKGGGTDTQYFGPGTRLTVL.

This chain links TRBV7-9 with TRBJ1-2; D may be TRBD1 (5 bases). The V gene lost 5 bases and the J gene lost 8 bases, with 15 bases spanning the gap. In germline, CDR1 is SEHNR, CDR2 FQNEAQ (reference sequence). The CDR3 loop spans 13 amino acids. Here the CDR3 DNA reads TGTGCCAGCAGCGCTGGCAGGGTGGGGGGCTACACCTTC. This encodes CASSAGRVGGYTF.

Worth noting for this clonotype: One junction end does not reproduce the germline sequence, and a read error may be involved. The chain combines TRBV10-3 with TRBJ2-2; D is tentatively TRBD1 or TRBD2 (5 bases each). From germline, CDR1 is ENHRY and CDR2 SYGVKD. The CDR3 totals 15 residues. CDR3: CVIGDRGSHTGELFF. CDR3 DNA: TGTGTCATCGGTGATCGGGGCTCTCACACAGGGGAGCTGTTTTTT.

Note on this clonotype: A junction boundary mismatches the germline segment, possibly from a read error. The chain joins TRBV11-3 to TRBJ2-3; tentative D call: TRBD2 (6 bases). Germline assignment: CDR1 SGHNT and CDR2 YENEEA. The length of the CDR3 is 17 residues. The CDR3 protein is CASNLAGLADSTDTEYF. The DNA for the CDR3 is TGTGCCAGCAACTTAGCCGGATTAGCGGATTCCACAGATACGGAGTATTTT.

This clonotype was counted only a few times. This may be a read error: a much more frequent sequence differs by one nucleotide. The chain uses TRBV7-9 and TRBJ2-4; 7 nucleotides line up with TRBD2. Per germline, CDR1 SEHNR and CDR2 FQNEAQ (reference sequence). This CDR3 region has 17 residues. CDR3 nucleotide sequence: TGTGTCAGCAGCCCCGGGCGGGGGAAGCTAGCCAAAAACATTCAGTACTTC. Residues: CVSSPGRGKLAKNIQYF.

This chain uses TRBV29-1 with TRBJ1-2; D remains ambiguous. The CDR3 length is 13 residues. The V end lost 7 bases, the J end lost 4 bases, and 16 bases lay between the germline ends. Per the germline V gene, CDR1 is SQVTM and CDR2 is ANQGSEA. DNA of the CDR3: TGCAGCGCCCGTTGGTCTACTACCTATGGCTACACCTTC. Its translation: CSARWSTTYGYTF.

This clonotype is labeled medium-sized. V and J are TRBV11-2 and TRBJ2-3, with 10 bases identical to TRBD2. V dropped 6 bases and J dropped 4; count of bases not matched to a gene: 7. The CDR3 loop spans 15 amino acids. Germline CDR1 SGHAT, CDR2 FQNNGV. CDR3 residues: CASSRSGGRADTQYF. DNA for the CDR3: TGTGCCAGCAGTCGTAGCGGGGGGCGAGCAGATACGCAGTATTTT.

This clonotype has more than one count but fewer than ten. An end of the junction does not agree with germline; a read error may underlie this. V usage is TRBV7-8 and J usage is TRBJ1-1, with unresolved D. CDR1 SGHVS and CDR2 FQNEAQ come from the germline V gene. The CDR3 loop spans 13 amino acids. The CDR3 is CASGLSLNTEAFF. DNA of the CDR3: TGTGCCAGCGGCTTAAGCCTGAACACTGAAGCTTTCTTT.

The table lists this clonotype with many counts. The chain carries TRBV5-4 and TRBJ2-5; D remains unclear. Deletions cut 4 bases from V and 0 bases from J, with 13 bases between. Germline values: CDR1 SGHNT, CDR2 YYREEE (reference sequence). This CDR3 comprises 15 residues. CDR3: CASSRLSAHQETQYF. The CDR3 region has the DNA TGTGCCAGCAGCCGATTATCCGCTCACCAAGAGACCCAGTACTTC.

This clonotype came up many times. V is TRBV5-5 and J is TRBJ2-1; no definite D call. Germline V gene data show CDR1 as SGHKS and CDR2 as YYEKEE (reference sequence). The CDR3 loop spans 15 amino acids. V gave up 0 bases and J gave up 6 bases, with 13 bases separating them. DNA of the CDR3: TGTGCCAGCAGCTTGGACTCCTTCTCGACCAATGAGCAGTTCTTC. Translating it yields CASSLDSFSTNEQFF.

This rearrangement joins TRBV29-1 to TRBJ2-1; 10 bases align to TRBD2. The length of the CDR3 is 15 residues. The germline V gene has CDR1 SQVTM and CDR2 ANQGSEA. Germline trimming cut 4 bases from V and 1 base from J; bases unmatched to any gene: 4. Here the CDR3 reads CSVVSGRGSYNEQFF. The CDR3 DNA is TGCAGCGTTGTGAGCGGGAGGGGTTCCTACAATGAGCAGTTCTTC.

A word on this clonotype: One junction end does not reproduce the germline sequence, and a read error may be involved. This chain connects TRBV5-1 to TRBJ1-1; 7 bases agree with TRBD1. Germline assignment: CDR1 SGHRS and CDR2 YFSETQ. The CDR3 consists of 14 residues. Written as DNA, the CDR3 is TGCACCAGCAGCCCCGGGACAGCGTACACTGAAGCTTTCTTT. The encoded protein is CTSSPGTAYTEAFF.

Points on this clonotype: No conserved phenylalanine or tryptophan is present at the end of the CDR3, so a read error is the likely explanation. V usage is TRBV11-2 and J usage is TRBJ1-1; D might be TRBD1 (6 bases). Germline-derived CDR1 and CDR2 are SGHAT and FQNNGV. Trimming took 7 bases from V and 5 from J, leaving 20 bases between them. This CDR3 spans 15 amino acids. The DNA for the CDR3 is TGTGCCAGCAACATAGATCCGGGGGCAGGAACTGAAGCTTTCGTT. Its translation: CASNIDPGAGTEAFV.

For this clonotype: Given a much more abundant clone one base away, this may be a read error. V gene TRBV5-1 combines with J gene TRBJ2-1; D perhaps matches TRBD1 (5 bases). CDR1 SGHRS and CDR2 YFSETQ come from the germline V gene. This CDR3 has 15 amino acids. As DNA, the CDR3 is TGCGACAGCAGCTTGCCCAGGGCCTTAAGCAATGAGCAGTTCTTC. It is translated as CDSSLPRALSNEQFF.

The chain links TRBV11-2 to TRBJ2-3; 7 nucleotides agree with TRBD1. The CDR3 covers 16 residues. Germline V gene sequence: CDR1 SGHAT, CDR2 FQNNGV. The V gene end was trimmed by 8 bases and the J gene end by 0 bases; junction bases not matched to a gene: 11. CDR3 coding DNA: TGTGCCAGCGACTTAGCCGGACAGGCGAGCACAGATACGCAGTATTTT. Translation: CASDLAGQASTDTQYF.

This chain uses TRBV14 with TRBJ1-1; D is unclear. V was shortened by 0 bases and J by 13 bases, with 18 bases between the two germline ends. The germline CDR1 and CDR2 sequences are SGHDN and FVKESK. CDR3 size: 14 residues. CDR3 residues: CASSQDFAGVGVFF. The CDR3 DNA sequence: TGTGCCAGCAGCCAAGATTTCGCAGGTGTGGGAGTTTTCTTT.